This T cell receptor beta chain was profiled in a study of relationships among human T cell subsets. The T cell receptor alpha and beta CDR3 regions were amplified from mRNA by semiquantitative ARM-PCR. ARM-PCR used tagged nested gene-specific primers, then communal superprimers for exponential amplification. Exonuclease cleared nested primers, then first-round products were reamplified. TCRdb re-analysed the multiplex PCR reads in MiXCR, keeping a single row per CDR3 protein. The sample shows approximately 15,000 distinct CDR3 sequences, around three fifths of them seen only once. Subset-specific monoclonal antibody beads were used to isolate T cell subsets. Relative to its sample, this clonotype is medium-sized. Its antigen is still unknown. Study-level findings and limits: V, D, J usage, CDR3 length and N-additions were similar across seven subsets. Regulatory and Th2 subsets had few clones over 100 reads, unlike CD8+ cytotoxic cells.

Deletions cut 7 bases from V and 6 bases from J, with 31 bases between. Germline CDR1 reads DFQATT; CDR2 reads SNEGSKA (reference sequence). The CDR3 contains 17 residues. The receptor comes from a man aged 35 to 55 in good health. This sequence joins TRBV20-1 and TRBJ2-7, with D possibly TRBD2 on 5 matching bases. The sample consisted of total T cells sorted from blood. This chain's CDR3 is CSVKVGKGLRALGEQYF. CDR3 DNA sequence: TGCAGTGTTAAGGTTGGAAAAGGGCTGCGGGCCTTAGGCGAGCAGTACTTC.